This TCR beta chain is from a study of blood T cells in healthy people across ages. For the second PCR, which ran for roughly 6 to 12 cycles, a sample-barcoded 5' primer and a J-beta primer mix were used. TCRdb re-called the 5' RACE reads through MiXCR, storing one row per CDR3 protein. Of roughly 800,000 distinct CDR3 sequences in the sample, 55% to 75% are singletons; the top ten hold about 20%. The germline V gene encodes CDR1 SGHKS and CDR2 YYEKEE (reference sequence). The V and J ends lost 7 bases and 7 bases, in that order; junction bases with no gene match: 8. CDR3 length: 14 residues. The chain carries TRBV5-5 and TRBJ2-7, with 13 bases that match TRBD2. This TCR came from a man aged 25 to 45 in good health. Sequences were obtained from blood. The CDR3: CASQTSGGRHEQYF. CDR3 in DNA: TGTGCCAGCCAGACTAGCGGGGGGCGGCATGAGCAGTACTTC.